This paragraph covers one T cell receptor beta chain sequence. Together with a sample-barcoded 5' primer, a J-beta primer mix was included in a second PCR lasting roughly 7 to 11 cycles. Each CDR3 protein gets one entry after TCRdb re-called the 5' RACE reads with MiXCR. Among under 1 million distinct CDR3 sequences listed, more than 40% were seen once. The data were taken from a study of blood T cells in healthy people across ages. V was clipped by 8 bases and J by 0 bases, with 17 bases between them. CDR1 is MNHNS, CDR2 SASEGT, per germline. CDR3 size: 15 residues. Sequencing input: blood. The TCR originated in a man in his sixties in good health. This chain links TRBV6-1 with TRBJ2-7, with D unclear. The CDR3 DNA reads TGTGCCAGCGGTGGGCCGGGCCCAAGCTCCTACGAGCAGTACTTC. Its translation: CASGGPGPSSYEQYF.